This is a list of T cell receptor beta chains from one sample in a study of PD-L1 blockade in urothelial cancer. Repertoires were generated with immunoSEQ multiplex PCR, while TCRdb's copy carries only in-frame clones and drops some. The sample lists tens of thousands of clones; around 89% were seen once. The source material was PBMCs, sampled around atezolizumab (anti-PD-L1) treatment. The receptor set was obtained from a man aged 60 to 69 with urothelial cancer. Both conserved end residues are part of each CDR3. Each record gives: CDR3 length, clone size, V gene, D gene, J gene, CDR3 protein, CDR3 DNA. D genes are given only for firm matches. Size values are once, few and many counts, or a class for expanded clones, and some rows have none.

12,.,TRBV6-1,.,TRBJ1-1,CASRTVNTEAFF,TGTGCCAGCAGAACGGTTAACACTGAAGCTTTCTTT
14,.,TRBV7-3,TRBD1,TRBJ2-5,CASSLNTGVGTQYF,TGTGCCAGCAGCTTAAATACAGGGGTCGGGACCCAGTACTTC
15,once,TRBV5-6,TRBD1,TRBJ1-4,CASSSGTDYNEKLFF,TGTGCCAGCAGCTCGGGGACAGACTATAATGAAAAACTGTTTTTT
15,.,TRBV5-1,TRBD2,TRBJ2-1,CASSLTAGALNEQFF,TGCGCCAGCAGCTTGACAGCGGGAGCTCTCAATGAGCAGTTCTTC
13,.,TRBV19,.,TRBJ2-5,CASSTQGRETQYF,TGTGCCAGTAGTACACAGGGGAGGGAGACCCAGTACTTC
15,.,TRBV9,.,TRBJ2-7,CASSVGLREVYEQYF,TGTGCCAGCAGCGTGGGTTTAAGAGAGGTTTACGAGCAGTACTTC
16,.,TRBV6-6,.,TRBJ1-6,CASSPPSGVGNSPLHF,TGTGCCAGCAGTCCGCCATCAGGGGTAGGTAATTCACCCCTCCACTTT
15,.,TRBV28,TRBD1,TRBJ2-7,CASSSSGQGAGEQYF,TGTGCCAGCAGTTCCTCGGGACAGGGGGCGGGAGAGCAGTACTTC
15,.,TRBV9,TRBD2,TRBJ2-3,CASSVEAGVTDTQYF,TGTGCCAGCAGCGTAGAGGCGGGAGTCACAGATACGCAGTATTTT
13,.,TRBV5-6,.,TRBJ1-5,CASSLGGGQPQHF,TGTGCCAGCAGCTTGGGAGGGGGTCAGCCCCAGCATTTT
13,.,TRBV5-1,.,TRBJ1-1,CASSSTENTEAFF,TGCGCCAGCAGCAGTACAGAGAACACTGAAGCTTTCTTT
15,.,TRBV19,.,TRBJ1-6,CASSTAGRGDSPLHF,TGTGCCAGTAGTACCGCTGGCAGGGGAGATTCACCCCTCCACTTT
15,.,TRBV19,.,TRBJ1-5,CASSLPQGSGQPQHF,TGTGCCAGTAGTCTGCCTCAGGGTTCGGGCCAGCCCCAGCATTTT
17,.,TRBV4-1,.,TRBJ1-1,CASSQDEGGGLNTEAFF,TGCGCCAGCAGCCAAGATGAAGGCGGGGGGCTGAACACTGAAGCTTTCTTT
16,.,TRBV7-2,.,TRBJ2-1,CASSLVSVGSYNEQFF,TGTGCCAGCAGCTTAGTTTCGGTCGGTTCCTACAATGAGCAGTTCTTC
13,.,TRBV28,.,TRBJ1-4,CASRRRLREKLFF,TGTGCCAGCAGGAGGCGTCTGAGGGAAAAACTGTTTTTT
14,.,TRBV10-2,.,TRBJ2-7,CASSGIPSPGEQYF,TGCGCCAGCAGCGGTATACCCTCTCCGGGTGAGCAGTACTTC
13,.,TRBV30,.,TRBJ2-5,CAWRAGRGETQYF,TGTGCCTGGAGGGCCGGGAGAGGGGAGACCCAGTACTTC
15,.,TRBV9,TRBD2,TRBJ2-7,CASSAKREWAYEQYF,TGTGCCAGCAGCGCGAAGCGGGAATGGGCCTACGAGCAGTACTTC
17,.,TRBV6-1,TRBD2,TRBJ2-7,CASSEGSRGTWGHEQYF,TGTGCCAGCAGTGAAGGGTCGCGGGGGACTTGGGGCCACGAGCAGTACTTC
18,once,TRBV11-1,TRBD2,TRBJ2-7,CASSLVASGSDLPSEQYF,TGTGCCAGCAGCTTAGTGGCTAGCGGGAGTGATTTGCCTAGCGAGCAGTACTTC
15,.,TRBV27,TRBD2,TRBJ2-7,CASSLQASGGYEQYF,TGTGCCAGCAGTTTACAGGCTAGCGGAGGCTACGAGCAGTACTTC
15,once,TRBV28,TRBD1,TRBJ1-2,CASSRGTGKSYGYTF,TGTGCCAGCAGTAGGGGGACAGGCAAATCGTATGGCTACACCTTC
14,few,TRBV6-5,.,TRBJ1-1,CASRRSSLDTEAFF,TGTGCCAGCAGGAGGAGTTCTCTGGACACTGAAGCTTTCTTT
13,.,TRBV2,.,TRBJ2-5,CASSERLGETQYF,TGTGCCAGCAGTGAACGACTAGGGGAGACCCAGTACTTC
14,once,TRBV19,TRBD1,TRBJ2-3,CASRDRAGTDTQYF,TGTGCCAGTAGGGACAGGGCTGGGACAGATACGCAGTATTTT
16,.,TRBV7-2,TRBD2,TRBJ2-5,CASSRTPAGVGETQYF,TGTGCCAGCAGTCGTACGCCGGCGGGAGTGGGGGAGACCCAGTACTTC
12,.,TRBV2,.,TRBJ1-2,CASSHRGSGYTF,TGTGCCAGCAGCCATCGGGGTTCGGGCTACACCTTC
13,.,TRBV11-2,.,TRBJ2-7,CASSLHDSYEQYF,TGTGCCAGCAGCCTCCACGACAGTTACGAGCAGTACTTC
16,.,TRBV29-1,TRBD2,TRBJ2-2,CSVGVGGRTNTGELFF,TGCAGCGTTGGGGTCGGGGGGAGGACGAACACCGGGGAGCTGTTTTTT
15,.,TRBV11-3,.,TRBJ1-1,CASSLDPLPNTEAFF,TGTGCCAGCAGCTTAGATCCACTACCGAACACTGAAGCTTTCTTT
15,once,TRBV5-1,.,TRBJ1-3,CASSPSPSVGNTIYF,TGCGCCAGCAGCCCCTCCCCATCGGTTGGAAACACCATATATTTT
14,.,TRBV6-5,TRBD2,TRBJ2-5,CASSYLSSGETQYF,TGTGCCAGCAGTTATCTCTCTAGCGGGGAGACCCAGTACTTC
13,.,TRBV27,TRBD2,TRBJ2-2,CASRWGGSGELFF,TGTGCCAGCAGATGGGGGGGGAGCGGGGAGCTGTTTTTT
15,.,TRBV7-6,.,TRBJ2-7,CASSGGPGSSYEQYF,TGTGCCAGCAGCGGAGGCCCCGGGAGCTCCTACGAGCAGTACTTC
16,.,TRBV9,TRBD2,TRBJ2-2,CASSVAASGSTGELFF,TGTGCCAGCAGCGTAGCCGCTAGCGGGAGTACCGGGGAGCTGTTTTTT
17,.,TRBV10-1,TRBD2,TRBJ2-1,CASSERLAGGVYNEQFF,TGCGCCAGCAGTGAGAGGCTAGCGGGGGGTGTTTACAATGAGCAGTTCTTC
15,.,TRBV6-5,.,TRBJ1-4,CASSYSTGLNEKLFF,TGTGCCAGCAGTTACTCCACAGGTCTGAATGAAAAACTGTTTTTT
17,.,TRBV9,TRBD1,TRBJ2-7,CASSVNVDRVVPYEQYF,TGTGCCAGCAGCGTCAACGTTGACAGGGTCGTTCCCTACGAGCAGTACTTC
14,.,TRBV7-9,TRBD1,TRBJ2-1,CASSLMGQHNEQFF,TGTGCCAGCAGCTTAATGGGACAGCACAATGAGCAGTTCTTC